The 26 T cell receptor beta chains given below trace back to one sample, sequenced in a study of blood T cell repertoires in COVID-19. Here immunoSEQ multiplex PCR was the method, and the copy in TCRdb shows in-frame clones only, minus some. The data show roughly 30,000 clones, with over 85% seen just once and more than 4.5% held by the top ten. The sequenced sample was peripheral blood. The receptors shown here come from a human donor in a cohort sampled during active COVID-19.

The V call is TRBV5-1, the J call TRBJ2-2, with a weak D call TRBD1 (6 bases). V lost 4 bases, J lost 3 bases, and 10 bases lay in between. CDR3 size: 14 residues. Germline V lookup: CDR1 SGHRS, CDR2 YFSETQ. CDR3 DNA: TGCGCCAGCAGCCCGGACAGTTACACCGGGGAGCTGTTTTTT. Translating it yields CASSPDSYTGELFF.

This chain uses TRBV4-1 with TRBJ2-3; 10 bases line up with TRBD2. The germline V gene has CDR1 MGHRA and CDR2 YSYEKL. The V segment lost 1 base and the J segment 1 base; nucleotides outside the gene matches: 5. This CDR3 contains 17 residues. CDR3 nucleotides: TGCGCCAGCAGCCAAGGAGGAGCGGGGGGGGGCACAGATACGCAGTATTTT. Translation gives CASSQGGAGGGTDTQYF.

This chain uses TRBV6-5 with TRBJ1-1, with no clear D. V was cut by 6 bases and J by 3 bases, with 5 bases left in between. The CDR3 length is 11 residues. Per germline, CDR1 MNHEY and CDR2 SVGAGI. For the CDR3, the DNA is TGTGCCAGCAGCCTTTACACTGAAGCTTTCTTT. This encodes CASSLYTEAFF.

The chain recombines TRBV28 with TRBJ2-1; D not resolved. The CDR3 has 14 residues. In germline, CDR1 is MDHEN, CDR2 SYDVKM. Between the trimmed V and J ends, which lost 11 bases and 0 bases, there was a span of 14 bases. CDR3 protein: CASSVLSSYNEQFF. The DNA for the CDR3 is TGTGCCTCCTCCGTATTGAGCTCCTACAATGAGCAGTTCTTC.

The V and J genes are TRBV4-1 and TRBJ2-3, with 7 bases identical to TRBD2. Germline V lookup: CDR1 MGHRA, CDR2 YSYEKL. The length of the CDR3 is 16 residues. The J segment lost 1 base and the V segment lost 6 bases, leaving 10 bases of the junction unmatched. CDR3 loop: CASSRYGEGRTDTQYF. DNA for the CDR3: TGCGCCAGCAGTAGGTACGGGGAGGGGCGCACAGATACGCAGTATTTT.

The J gene is TRBJ2-7, the V gene TRBV2; 9 bases agree with TRBD1. After removal of 11 bases from V and 1 base from J, the junction contained 6 bases not matched to a gene. There are 13 residues in the CDR3. The germline V gene encodes CDR1 SNHLY and CDR2 FYNNEI. The CDR3 DNA reads TGTGCCTCCCGGACAGGGGAATCCTACGAGCAGTACTTC. Translated, it gives CASRTGESYEQYF.

This clone is a singleton in its sample. V usage is TRBV6-5 and J usage is TRBJ1-2; D call uncertain. Deletions cut 4 bases from V and 5 bases from J, with 14 bases between. Germline V gene data show CDR1 as MNHEY and CDR2 as SVGAGI. This CDR3 has 14 residues. CDR3 amino acids: CASSLLAGVYGYTF. The CDR3, as DNA: TGTGCCAGCAGTTTGTTAGCCGGGGTATATGGCTACACCTTC.

The count of this clone is one. V is TRBV7-8 and J is TRBJ2-7; possible D gene TRBD1, 5 bases. V lost 4 bases to trimming and J lost 6 bases, with 19 bases between them. In germline, CDR1 is SGHVS, CDR2 FQNEAQ. This CDR3 spans 15 amino acids. CDR3 nucleotides: TGTGCCAGCAGCTCCCTTGGGGCAGGGAATATCGAGCAGTACTTC. Translated, it gives CASSSLGAGNIEQYF.

V and J are TRBV30 and TRBJ1-4; no firm D call. V dropped 0 bases and J dropped 7 bases, with 12 bases sitting between them. Germline V gene lookup returns CDR1 GTSNPN and CDR2 SVGIG (reference sequence). CDR3 length equals 14 residues. In DNA form, the CDR3 reads TGTGCCTGGAGTGTATCGGGGTTACCTGAAAAACTGTTTTTT. Its protein product is CAWSVSGLPEKLFF. Filled out from reference TRBV30 and TRBJ1-4, the complete variable domain reads SQTIHQWPATLVQPVGSPLSLECTVEGTSNPNLYWYRQAAGRGLQLLFYSVGIGQISSEVPQNLSASRPQDRQFILSSKKLLLSDSGFYLCAWSVSGLPEKLFFGSGTQLSVL.

This clone was detected only a few times. The chain couples TRBV2 to TRBJ1-1; D call uncertain. Germline lookup yields CDR1 SNHLY and CDR2 FYNNEI. There are 12 residues in the CDR3. Trimming left V 8 bases short and J 7 bases short, with 14 bases between. This CDR3 is CASGERSVEAFF. Here the CDR3 DNA reads TGTGCCAGCGGGGAACGTAGCGTTGAAGCTTTCTTT. The variable domain in full, completed from reference TRBV2 and TRBJ1-1, reads EPEVTQTPSHQVTQMGQEVILRCVPISNHLYFYWYRQILGQKVEFLVSFYNNEISEKSEIFDDQFSVERPDGSNFTLKIRSTKLEDSAMYFCASGERSVEAFFGQGTRLTVV.

The genes are TRBV15 and TRBJ1-5, with 7 bases that match TRBD1. Per the germline V gene, CDR1 is LNHNV and CDR2 is YYDKDF (reference sequence). This CDR3 has 14 amino acids. V lost 8 bases and J lost 4; bases outside the gene matches: 8. The CDR3 nucleotides are TGTGCCACCGGAGGGACAGCTCTTAATCAGCCCCAGCATTTT. Translated: CATGGTALNQPQHF.

The chain has TRBV27 and TRBJ2-3; D remains ambiguous. Germline V lookup: CDR1 MNHEY, CDR2 SMNVEV (reference sequence). The CDR3 covers 14 residues. Deletions cut 5 bases from V and 1 base from J, with 10 bases between. CDR3 sequence reads: CASSRRVRTDTQYF. Here the CDR3 DNA reads TGTGCCAGCAGTCGTCGGGTCCGCACAGATACGCAGTATTTT.

The V and J genes are TRBV5-6 and TRBJ1-1; 10 nucleotides agree with TRBD1. The CDR3 runs 14 residues. With V trimmed by 3 bases and J by 5 bases, 4 bases remained unmatched. Germline lookup yields CDR1 SGHDT and CDR2 YYEEEE. In DNA, the CDR3 is TGTGCCAGCAGCTCGGACAGGGGGTGGACTGAAGCTTTCTTT. Its translation is CASSSDRGWTEAFF.

V is TRBV14 and J is TRBJ2-3; D ambiguous. V lost 5 bases, J lost 2 bases, and 2 bases lay in between. In germline, CDR1 is SGHDN, CDR2 FVKESK. This CDR3 has 11 amino acids. CDR3 loop: CASSYTDTQYF. The CDR3 DNA sequence: TGTGCCAGCAGCTACACAGATACGCAGTATTTT.

The chain is built from TRBV6-5 and TRBJ1-1; D is uncertain. Germline V gene lookup returns CDR1 MNHEY and CDR2 SVGAGI. V lost 2 bases to trimming and J lost 6 bases, with 16 bases between them. The CDR3 contains 15 residues. This CDR3 is CASSYTGWSNAEAFF. For the CDR3, the DNA is TGTGCCAGCAGTTACACGGGTTGGTCAAACGCTGAAGCTTTCTTT.

This clone showed up just once. The chain combines TRBV3-1 (or the pseudogene TRBV3-2) with TRBJ2-7; D perhaps matches TRBD2 (5 bases). Looked up from germline, CDR1 is LGHDT and CDR2 is YNNKEL (reference sequence). Trimming stripped 3 bases from V and 0 bases from J, with 15 bases between. CDR3 length: 16 amino acids. CDR3 nucleotides: TGTGCCAGCAGCCAGGGCCGGGGTACCCCCTCCTACGAGCAGTACTTC. It translates to CASSQGRGTPSYEQYF.

CDR3 loop: CASSLGGGRATTEAFF. For the CDR3, the DNA is TGTGCCAGCAGCTTAGGGGGGGGAAGGGCGACCACTGAAGCTTTCTTT. V gene TRBV11-2 combines with J gene TRBJ1-1; possibly TRBD1 for D (5 bases). Trimming cost V 1 base and J 4 bases, with 16 bases left between them. Germline CDR1 and CDR2: SGHAT and FQNNGV. The CDR3 runs 16 residues. The full variable domain, its missing parts supplied by reference TRBV11-2 and TRBJ1-1, is EAGVAQSPRYKIIEKRQSVAFWCNPISGHATLYWYQQILGQGPKLLIQFQNNGVVDDSQLPKDRFSAERLKGVDSTLKIQPAKLEDSAVYLCASSLGGGRATTEAFFGQGTRLTVV.

This chain links TRBV11-2 with TRBJ2-1; TRBD2 is a possible D gene (5 bases). Trimming removed 3 bases at V and 8 bases at J, with 14 bases between. CDR1 is SGHAT and CDR2 is FQNNGV in the germline V gene. The CDR3 totals 14 residues. The CDR3 protein is CASSFAGKKDEQFF. CDR3 nucleotides: TGTGCCAGCAGCTTCGCGGGTAAGAAGGATGAGCAGTTCTTC.

This clone was detected only once. This chain links TRBV7-9 with TRBJ1-1; no clear D. The germline V and J ends were trimmed by 5 bases and 3 bases, with 7 bases remaining between them. The CDR3 loop spans 12 amino acids. Germline-derived CDR1 and CDR2 are SEHNR and FQNEAQ (reference sequence). DNA of the CDR3: TGTGCCAGCAGCCCCGAGGACACTGAAGCTTTCTTT. This codes for CASSPEDTEAFF.

The rearrangement links TRBV27 to TRBJ2-1, with 11 bases fitting TRBD2. V lost 4 bases and J lost 2; bases outside the gene matches: 4. The CDR3 totals 16 residues. Per the germline V gene, CDR1 is MNHEY and CDR2 is SMNVEV (reference sequence). This chain's CDR3 is CASSSGLAGAYNEQFF. The CDR3 DNA sequence: TGTGCCAGCAGTTCCGGACTAGCGGGCGCCTACAATGAGCAGTTCTTC.

J is TRBJ2-6 and V is TRBV15; 8 bases fit TRBD1. The CDR3 is 16 residues long. Germline V gene lookup returns CDR1 LNHNV and CDR2 YYDKDF (reference sequence). The V gene end was trimmed by 4 bases and the J gene end by 12 bases; junction bases not matched to a gene: 14. The CDR3 is CATSTTEDRESVVLTF. The CDR3 bases are TGTGCCACCAGCACCACTGAGGACAGGGAAAGTGTCGTCCTGACTTTC.

The chain links TRBV7-2 to TRBJ1-4, with 8 bases fitting TRBD1. CDR1 and CDR2 (germline): SGHTA, FQGNSA. This CDR3 comprises 16 residues. The V gene end was trimmed by 4 bases and the J gene end by 5 bases; junction bases not matched to a gene: 9. The CDR3 DNA sequence: TGTGCCAGCAGCTCTCGGACAGGGCCCCTGAATGAAAAACTGTTTTTT. Protein: CASSSRTGPLNEKLFF.

This chain joins TRBV7-9 and TRBJ2-1; 7 bases map to TRBD2. Germline assignment: CDR1 SEHNR and CDR2 FQNEAQ (reference sequence). V trimming: 5 bases; J trimming: 2 bases; junction bases outside the gene matches: 12. The CDR3 totals 17 residues. The CDR3 coding sequence is TGTGCCAGCAGCGACCCCCCGGGGGGATCCGCCTACAATGAGCAGTTCTTC. It yields the protein CASSDPPGGSAYNEQFF. The full variable domain, rest sourced from reference TRBV7-9 and TRBJ2-1, is DTGVSQNPRHKITKRGQNVTFRCDPISEHNRLYWYRQTLGQGPEFLTYFQNEAQLEKSRLLSDRFSAERPKGSFSTLEIQRTEQGDSAMYLCASSDPPGGSAYNEQFFGPGTRLTVL.

This clone was seen a few times. The chain joins TRBV7-9 to TRBJ1-4, with a weak D call TRBD1 (5 bases). V was trimmed by 6 bases and J by 4 bases, leaving 15 bases between them. CDR1 is SEHNR and CDR2 is FQNEAQ in the germline V gene (reference sequence). This CDR3 is built from 15 residues. CDR3 in amino acids: CASSRSGASNEKLFF. The CDR3 DNA is TGTGCCAGCAGTCGTAGCGGGGCGAGTAATGAAAAACTGTTTTTT.

The CDR3 nucleotides read TGTGCCAGCAGCTTGCCTAGCGGGGGGGCTGACACCGGGGAGCTGTTTTTT. Protein sequence: CASSLPSGGADTGELFF. The rearrangement links TRBV5-6 to TRBJ2-2; TRBD2 matches at 12 bases. V dropped 1 base and J dropped 3; count of bases not matched to a gene: 4. This CDR3 is 17 amino acids long. Germline-derived CDR1 and CDR2 are SGHDT and YYEEEE.

This clone appeared a single time. The V and J genes are TRBV6-6 and TRBJ2-1; 8 bases line up with TRBD2. The V gene end was trimmed by 6 bases and the J gene end by 9 bases; junction bases not matched to a gene: 10. Germline assignment: CDR1 MNHNY and CDR2 SVGAGI (reference sequence). The CDR3 runs to 14 residues. CDR3 residues: CASRTPGTRSEQFF. The CDR3 DNA reads as TGTGCCAGCAGAACCCCCGGGACTAGGAGTGAGCAGTTCTTC.